This T cell receptor beta chain derives from a study of regulatory T cells in long-lasting Graves disease. Looking at the study overall: Graves' patients with a new diagnosis had received antithyroid drugs under 3 months. Broader study findings: There was favoring of TRBV28, TRBJ1-2 and TRBJ2-5 in persistent disease.

The time point: newly diagnosed GD, antithyroid drugs for less than 3 months. PBMC-extracted RNA yielded the TCR library. From each patient, around 8.9 milliliters of peripheral blood was drawn and collected into an EDTA anticoagulant tube. Between the trimmed V and J ends, which lost 4 bases and 6 bases, there was a span of 13 bases. This CDR3 is built from 14 residues. The germline V gene encodes CDR1 LGHDT and CDR2 YNNKEL (reference sequence). Construction of TCR beta libraries relied on iRepertoire HTBI primers and on Arm-PCR targeting CDR3 regions. In TCRdb, the multiplex PCR reads were re-called with MiXCR into one record per CDR3 protein. The table has roughly 420,000 distinct CDR3 sequences, around 17% seen once. There are many counts of this clonotype. No antigen is known for it. A further study also used this sample, focusing on T cells in Graves' hyperthyroidism and ophthalmopathy.

This receptor was obtained from a woman aged 18-30 years with Graves disease. Here the sequenced sample was peripheral blood mononuclear cells (PBMCs), taken at new diagnosis, from a patient treated with antithyroid drugs. The genes are TRBV3-1 and TRBJ1-5; D is ambiguous. CDR3 protein: CASSLGPRSQPQHF. DNA for the CDR3: TGTGCCAGCAGCCTGGGCCCAAGGAGTCAGCCCCAGCATTTT. The whole variable domain, filled in from reference TRBV3-1 and TRBJ1-5, reads DTAVSQTPKYLVTQMGNDKSIKCEQNLGHDTMYWYKQDSKKFLKIMFSYNNKELIINETVPNRFSPKSPDKAHLNLHINSLELGDSAVYFCASSLGPRSQPQHFGDGTRLSIL.